The rows below give T cell receptor beta chains drawn from one sample of a study of blood T cell repertoires in COVID-19. The repertoire was sequenced with immunoSEQ multiplex PCR; TCRdb's copy has only in-frame clones and lacks some. There are around 340,000 clones in the sample; approximately 91% occur only once, and just over 1% lies in the top ten. The sample was PBMCs or T cells enriched from blood (not recorded which). All receptors come from a young woman who had been exposed to COVID-19. Both conserved end residues are trimmed from each CDR3. D genes are given only for firm matches. Clone sizes are given selectively: once, few, many, or a class where the clone is expanded.

abundance: .; d_gene: .; j_gene: TRBJ1-3; v_gene: TRBV2; CDR3aa: ASGGDPGNTIY
abundance: .; d_gene: .; j_gene: TRBJ1-6; v_gene: TRBV7-3; CDR3aa: ASSLIGRKPPLH
abundance: .; d_gene: TRBD1; j_gene: TRBJ1-1; v_gene: TRBV7-6; CDR3aa: ASSLAGQMNTEAF
abundance: few; d_gene: .; j_gene: TRBJ2-7; v_gene: TRBV28; CDR3aa: ATGIQISEQY
abundance: .; d_gene: TRBD2; j_gene: TRBJ2-7; v_gene: TRBV11-2; CDR3aa: ASSFSGSSYEQY
abundance: .; d_gene: .; j_gene: TRBJ2-3; v_gene: TRBV5-4; CDR3aa: ASSLDGGSTDTQY
abundance: .; d_gene: .; j_gene: TRBJ1-3; v_gene: TRBV11-3; CDR3aa: ASSFVTDDHSGNTIY
abundance: .; d_gene: TRBD2; j_gene: TRBJ2-3; v_gene: TRBV11-2; CDR3aa: ASSLVPAGGYADTQY
abundance: .; d_gene: TRBD2; j_gene: TRBJ2-5; v_gene: TRBV29-1; CDR3aa: SAPGLAAGEY
abundance: .; d_gene: TRBD2; j_gene: TRBJ2-2; v_gene: TRBV9; CDR3aa: ASSGTSGINPGELF
abundance: .; d_gene: TRBD1; j_gene: TRBJ1-2; v_gene: TRBV27; CDR3aa: ASTPAPGQGTKGGYT
abundance: once; d_gene: TRBD1; j_gene: TRBJ1-6; v_gene: TRBV15; CDR3aa: ATSITGTGNSPLH
abundance: .; d_gene: .; j_gene: TRBJ1-2; v_gene: TRBV19; CDR3aa: ASSPKGGASPQHYGYT
abundance: .; d_gene: TRBD1; j_gene: TRBJ1-5; v_gene: TRBV27; CDR3aa: ASSVDRGNQPQH
abundance: .; d_gene: .; j_gene: TRBJ1-2; v_gene: TRBV7-6; CDR3aa: ASSLGEQGNYGYT
abundance: .; d_gene: .; j_gene: TRBJ1-5; v_gene: TRBV10-3; CDR3aa: AISESSPTVGQPQH
abundance: .; d_gene: TRBD2; j_gene: TRBJ2-3; v_gene: TRBV24-1; CDR3aa: ATSDYGASGTDTDTQY
abundance: .; d_gene: .; j_gene: TRBJ2-3; v_gene: TRBV2; CDR3aa: ATSGTLPTDTQY
abundance: .; d_gene: .; j_gene: TRBJ2-1; v_gene: TRBV7-3; CDR3aa: ASSFDGKNNEQF
abundance: many; d_gene: .; j_gene: TRBJ2-2; v_gene: TRBV4-1; CDR3aa: ASSQDAGNYVGELF
abundance: .; d_gene: TRBD1; j_gene: TRBJ2-7; v_gene: TRBV6-6; CDR3aa: ASSRSWTGGNYEQY
abundance: .; d_gene: TRBD2; j_gene: TRBJ2-7; v_gene: TRBV9; CDR3aa: ASSVGLAGNYEQY
abundance: .; d_gene: .; j_gene: TRBJ2-1; v_gene: TRBV7-8; CDR3aa: ASSPWDLDEQF
abundance: .; d_gene: TRBD2; j_gene: TRBJ2-3; v_gene: TRBV9; CDR3aa: ASSPGGAGGGTDTQY
abundance: .; d_gene: TRBD1; j_gene: TRBJ1-4; v_gene: TRBV28; CDR3aa: ASSSGTVNEKLF
abundance: .; d_gene: .; j_gene: TRBJ1-2; v_gene: TRBV7-9; CDR3aa: ASSTRQGVQWWGYT
abundance: .; d_gene: .; j_gene: TRBJ1-1; v_gene: TRBV12-3/TRBV12-4; CDR3aa: ASWRRVGLKAF
abundance: once; d_gene: .; j_gene: TRBJ2-1; v_gene: TRBV28; CDR3aa: ASSLKAGEQF
abundance: once; d_gene: .; j_gene: TRBJ1-1; v_gene: TRBV3-1/TRBV3-2; CDR3aa: ASSSGHPEAF
abundance: .; d_gene: TRBD1; j_gene: TRBJ1-6; v_gene: TRBV27; CDR3aa: ASSGTGMTYNSPLH
abundance: .; d_gene: .; j_gene: TRBJ1-1; v_gene: TRBV12-5; CDR3aa: ASGLGGLPGVAF
abundance: .; d_gene: TRBD1; j_gene: TRBJ2-1; v_gene: TRBV5-8; CDR3aa: ASSSGQGPYNEQF
abundance: .; d_gene: .; j_gene: TRBJ1-5; v_gene: TRBV24-1; CDR3aa: ATSDRAGAHNQPQH
abundance: .; d_gene: .; j_gene: TRBJ1-1; v_gene: TRBV28; CDR3aa: ASSPDLKRAF
abundance: once; d_gene: TRBD1; j_gene: TRBJ1-4; v_gene: TRBV30; CDR3aa: AWSSGTVNEKLF
abundance: .; d_gene: TRBD2; j_gene: TRBJ2-1; v_gene: TRBV9; CDR3aa: ASSVVLAGRSEQF
abundance: few; d_gene: TRBD1; j_gene: TRBJ1-6; v_gene: TRBV5-4; CDR3aa: ASSSGRTGLNSPLH
abundance: .; d_gene: .; j_gene: TRBJ2-1; v_gene: TRBV11-3; CDR3aa: ASSSISRGARRLADEQF
abundance: .; d_gene: TRBD2; j_gene: TRBJ2-7; v_gene: TRBV10-3; CDR3aa: AISRDYSYEQY